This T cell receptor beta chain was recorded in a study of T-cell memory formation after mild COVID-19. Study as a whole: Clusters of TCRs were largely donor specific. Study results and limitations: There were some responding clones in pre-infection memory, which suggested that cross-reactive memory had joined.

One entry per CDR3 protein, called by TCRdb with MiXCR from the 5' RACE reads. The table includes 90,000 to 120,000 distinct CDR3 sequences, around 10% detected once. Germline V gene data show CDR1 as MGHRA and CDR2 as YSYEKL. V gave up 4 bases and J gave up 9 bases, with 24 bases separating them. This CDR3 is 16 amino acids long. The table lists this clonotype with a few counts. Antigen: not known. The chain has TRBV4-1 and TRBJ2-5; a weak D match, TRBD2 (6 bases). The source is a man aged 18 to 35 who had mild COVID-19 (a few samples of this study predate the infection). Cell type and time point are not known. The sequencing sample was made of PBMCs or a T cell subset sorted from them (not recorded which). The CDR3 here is CASSLHPDSDRRAQYF. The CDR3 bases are TGCGCCAGCAGCCTACATCCGGACTCCGACCGGAGGGCCCAGTACTTC.